This T cell receptor (beta chain) was captured in a study of blood T cell repertoires in COVID-19. Study-wide context: In each case, the material was cDNA or gDNA derived from T cells, B-cell-depleted T cells, or PBMCs.

Germline loops: CDR1 MNHEY, CDR2 SMNVEV (reference sequence). Trimming took 2 bases from V and 8 from J, leaving 15 bases between them. CDR3 length: 14 residues. The authors' processing: Researchers report that nucleated cell counts were estimated from reference gene primer amplification. Profiled with immunoSEQ multiplex PCR; TCRdb holds only in-frame clones, not every one. The DNA was the basis for D and trimming; V, J and clone size are from that table. Of about 320,000 clones in the sample, 80% to 90% are singletons; the top ten hold 1% to 1.5%. The chain carries TRBV27 and TRBJ1-2, with a possible D match to TRBD1 (6 bases). The receptor comes from a woman in her forties or fifties with acute or convalescent COVID-19. Sequenced material: peripheral blood. The CDR3 here is CASSLSRGGWGYTF. DNA of the CDR3: TGTGCCAGCAGTTTAAGTCGGGGGGGCTGGGGCTACACCTTC.